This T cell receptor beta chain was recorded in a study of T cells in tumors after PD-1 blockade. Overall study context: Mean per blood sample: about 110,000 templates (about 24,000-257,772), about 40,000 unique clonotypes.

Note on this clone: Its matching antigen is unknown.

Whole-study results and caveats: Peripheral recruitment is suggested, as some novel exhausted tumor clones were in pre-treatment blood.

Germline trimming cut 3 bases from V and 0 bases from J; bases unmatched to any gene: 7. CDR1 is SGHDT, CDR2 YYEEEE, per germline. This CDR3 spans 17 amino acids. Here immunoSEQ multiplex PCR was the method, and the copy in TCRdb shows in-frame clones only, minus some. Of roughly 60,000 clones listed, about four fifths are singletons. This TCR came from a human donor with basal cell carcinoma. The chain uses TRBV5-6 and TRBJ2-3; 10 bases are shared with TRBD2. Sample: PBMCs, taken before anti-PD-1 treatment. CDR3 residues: CASSYRSGGVSTDTQYF. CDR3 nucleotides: TGTGCCAGCAGCTATCGGAGCGGGGGGGTTAGCACAGATACGCAGTATTTT. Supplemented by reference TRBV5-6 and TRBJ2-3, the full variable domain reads DAGVTQSPTHLIKTRGQQVTLRCSPKSGHDTVSWYQQALGQGPQFIFQYYEEEERQRGNFPDRFSGHQFPNYSSELNVNALLLGDSALYLCASSYRSGGVSTDTQYFGPGTRLTVL.